The 2 T cell receptor beta chains below all came from one sample that was sequenced in a study of blood T cells in healthy people across ages. With a J-beta primer mix and a sample-barcoded 5' primer, a second PCR ran about 7 to 12 cycles. MiXCR, applied by TCRdb to the 5' RACE reads, yields one record per CDR3 protein. This table holds around 1,000,000 distinct CDR3 sequences, almost 25% found once. The sample was also linked to a second study, of T cells of mothers and their children.

Sequencing was performed on blood. These receptors all stem from a girl aged 2-9 years in good health.

Concerning this clonotype: Sequence at one end of the junction differs from germline and may be a read error. The chain combines TRBV7-3 with TRBJ2-5; 15 positions agree with TRBD2. From germline, CDR1 is SGHTA and CDR2 FQGTGA. This CDR3 has 16 residues. CDR3 nucleotides: TGCGCCAGCAGCGCAGGACTAGCGGGGGGGCAAGAGACCCAGTACTTC. Protein sequence: CASSAGLAGGQETQYF.

This clonotype was observed a handful of times. V is TRBV4-1 and J is TRBJ2-1; D perhaps matches TRBD1 (7 bases). There are 15 residues in the CDR3. Germline V gene sequence: CDR1 MGHRA, CDR2 YSYEKL. V dropped 1 base and J dropped 5 bases, with 12 bases sitting between them. The CDR3 DNA follows: TGCGCCAGCAGCCAAGCGACAGGGAGGAACAATGAGCAGTTCTTC. Amino acids: CASSQATGRNNEQFF.